These 19 T cell receptor beta chains came from one sample sequenced in a study of shared clonotypes between healthy human individuals. This table comes from immunoSEQ multiplex PCR, and its TCRdb copy is limited to in-frame clones, with some not included. The sample has 950,000 to 1,100,000 clones; about 80% are singletons. Material for sequencing was memory CD4+ T cells sorted from blood. Subset defined: CD45RA-negative fraction. The receptors were gathered from a man aged 18-30 years in good health.

The gene calls are TRBV7-8 and TRBJ1-6; weak D call: TRBD1 (6 bases). Germline CDR1 is SGHVS and CDR2 is FQNEAQ. V dropped 1 base and J dropped 6 bases, with 10 bases sitting between them. The length of the CDR3 is 15 residues. CDR3 sequence reads: CASSLVGQINSPLHF. The CDR3 DNA follows: TGTGCCAGCAGCTTAGTAGGACAGATTAATTCACCCCTCCACTTT.

The chain's CDR3 is CASSKGQVLDTQYF. The CDR3 DNA is TGTGCCAGTAGTAAAGGACAGGTTCTGGATACGCAGTATTTT. The rearrangement links TRBV19 to TRBJ2-3; 7 bases line up with TRBD1. The CDR3 is 14 residues long. With 4 bases clipped from V and 6 bases from J, the junction kept 7 bases outside the gene matches. From germline, CDR1 is LNHDA and CDR2 SQIVND (reference sequence).

The chain links TRBV15 to TRBJ2-3, with 7 bases lining up with TRBD2. This CDR3 contains 16 residues. Germline V gives CDR1 LNHNV, CDR2 YYDKDF (reference sequence). J gave up 3 bases and V 1 base, and 7 bases lay outside the gene matches. This chain's CDR3 is CATSRGNPGGTDTQYF. CDR3 in DNA: TGTGCCACCAGCAGAGGTAATCCGGGGGGTACAGATACGCAGTATTTT.

The chain combines TRBV28 with TRBJ1-5; D is perhaps TRBD1 (6 bases). There are 14 residues in the CDR3. Trimming shortened V by 2 bases and J by 4 bases, and 9 bases separated the two germline ends. The germline V gene encodes CDR1 MDHEN and CDR2 SYDVKM. In DNA form, the CDR3 reads TGTGCCAGCAGTTTACAGGGGCGAAATCAGCCCCAGCATTTT. Protein product: CASSLQGRNQPQHF. Supplemented by reference TRBV28 and TRBJ1-5, the full variable domain reads DVKVTQSSRYLVKRTGEKVFLECVQDMDHENMFWYRQDPGLGLRLIYFSYDVKMKEKGDIPEGYSVSREKKERFSLILESASTNQTSMYLCASSLQGRNQPQHFGDGTRLSIL.

Remarks on this clone: At one of its ends the junction is not consistent with the germline gene, which may arise from a read error. The rearrangement joins TRBV7-7 to TRBJ2-2; D unresolved. From germline, CDR1 is SSHAT and CDR2 FNYEAQ (reference sequence). The CDR3 contains 14 residues. The CDR3 loop is CASSLEVATGELFF. As DNA, the CDR3 is TGTGCTAGCAGCTTAGAAGTTGCCACCGGGGAGCTGTTTTTT.

This clone was observed a single time. The V gene is TRBV5-5, the J gene TRBJ1-1, with 11 bases fitting TRBD1. V was clipped by 3 bases and J by 13 bases; unmatched bases: 5. The CDR3 spans 12 residues. CDR1 and CDR2 (germline): SGHKS, YYEKEE (reference sequence). Written as DNA, the CDR3 is TGTGCCAGCAGCTGGACAGGGGGCATACTTTTCTTT. Translating gives CASSWTGGILFF. The entire variable domain, with the rest obtained from reference TRBV5-5 and TRBJ1-1, is as follows: DAGVTQSPTHLIKTRGQQVTLRCSPISGHKSVSWYQQVLGQGPQFIFQYYEKEERGRGNFPDRFSARQFPNYSSELNVNALLLGDSALYLCASSWTGGILFFGQGTRLTVV.

The rearrangement uses TRBV19 and TRBJ2-3; TRBD2 matches 8 bases. J was trimmed by 4 bases and V by 1 base; bases with no gene match: 4. The germline gives CDR1 LNHDA, CDR2 SQIVND (reference sequence). This CDR3 comprises 15 residues. CDR3 in DNA: TGTGCCAGTAGTATAGCCAGCGGGAGTTCAGATACGCAGTATTTT. It yields the protein CASSIASGSSDTQYF.

The gene calls are TRBV13 and TRBJ2-2; 13 nucleotides align to TRBD2. Germline CDR1 is PRHDT and CDR2 is FYEKMQ (reference sequence). The V segment lost 5 bases and the J segment 1 base; nucleotides outside the gene matches: 10. This CDR3 is 19 amino acids long. CDR3 DNA: TGTGCCAGCAGCCTGCGACTAGCGGGGGGCTGGGGGAACACCGGGGAGCTGTTTTTT. Translated: CASSLRLAGGWGNTGELFF.

The chain employs TRBV6-4 and TRBJ2-7; D may be TRBD1 or TRBD2 (6 bases each). CDR3 length: 11 residues. Trimming left V 6 bases short and J 11 bases short, with 14 bases between. Germline V CDR1 and CDR2: MRHNA, SNTAGT. CDR3 loop: CASRWGAPEYF. DNA for the CDR3: TGTGCCAGCAGATGGGGGGCCCCCGAGTACTTC.

The CDR3 protein is CASSPSDSLNTEAFF. The DNA for the CDR3 is TGTGCCAGCTCACCATCCGACAGTTTGAACACTGAAGCTTTCTTT. V is TRBV18 and J is TRBJ1-1; weak D call: TRBD1 (5 bases). Germline V lookup: CDR1 KGHSH, CDR2 LQKENI. V lost 2 bases to trimming and J lost 0 bases, with 10 bases between them. The CDR3 covers 15 residues.

The chain recombines TRBV7-9 with TRBJ1-6; the match to TRBD1 covers 9 bases. Germline V gene sequence: CDR1 SEHNR, CDR2 FQNEAQ (reference sequence). The length of the CDR3 is 16 residues. Trimming removed 6 bases from V and 2 bases from J; junction bases left unmatched: 5. CDR3 sequence (DNA): TGTGCCAGCAGGTTGGGACAGGGACCCTATAATTCACCCCTCCACTTT. Amino acids: CASRLGQGPYNSPLHF.

The sample holds a few counts of this clone. This chain connects TRBV5-1 to TRBJ2-7; D is unclear. The V end lost 2 bases, the J end lost 6 bases, and 9 bases lay between the germline ends. Germline CDR1 and CDR2: SGHRS and YFSETQ. The CDR3 sequence is 12 residues long. CDR3 nucleotides: TGCGCCAGCAGCTTTCTGGGTGGCGAGCAGTACTTC. Translation gives CASSFLGGEQYF.

The gene calls are TRBV9 and TRBJ1-2, with 7 positions matching TRBD1. The CDR3 is 14 residues long. V was clipped by 2 bases and J by 0 bases; unmatched bases: 1. CDR1 is SGDLS and CDR2 is YYNGEE in the germline V gene. The CDR3 loop reads CASSVGTANYGYTF. DNA for the CDR3: TGTGCCAGCAGCGTGGGGACAGCTAACTATGGCTACACCTTC. The full variable domain, with the rest looked up from reference TRBV9 and TRBJ1-2, is DSGVTQTPKHLITATGQRVTLRCSPRSGDLSVYWYQQSLDQGLQFLIQYYNGEERAKGNILERFSAQQFPDLHSELNLSSLELGDSALYFCASSVGTANYGYTFGSGTRLTVV.

The chain joins TRBV7-9 to TRBJ2-1; D call uncertain. CDR1 is SEHNR, CDR2 FQNEAQ, per germline (reference sequence). This CDR3 is built from 12 residues. V was clipped by 3 bases and J by 4 bases, with 4 bases between them. The CDR3 coding sequence is TGTGCCAGCAGCTTCCTGTACAATGAGCAGTTCTTC. Protein product: CASSFLYNEQFF.

The CDR3 DNA sequence: TGTGCTAGTGGTTCCGGGATTACCAATCAGCCCCAGCATTTT. Residues: CASGSGITNQPQHF. J is TRBJ1-5 and V is TRBV12-5; D gene uncertain. The CDR3 runs to 14 residues. Germline CDR1 and CDR2: LGHNT and FRNRAP. Trimming cost V 4 bases and J 3 bases, with 10 bases left between them.

The chain recombines TRBV29-1 with TRBJ1-4, with 8 bases matching TRBD1. The J segment lost 5 bases and the V segment lost 6 bases, leaving 8 bases of the junction unmatched. Germline-derived CDR1 and CDR2 are SQVTM and ANQGSEA. The CDR3 has 14 residues. CDR3 DNA: TGCAGCGTCGCCGGGACAGGCGAAAATGAAAAACTGTTTTTT. It translates to CSVAGTGENEKLFF.

This chain uses TRBV19 with TRBJ2-7, with 8 bases lining up with TRBD1. The V and J ends lost 5 bases and 1 base, in that order; junction bases with no gene match: 7. CDR1 LNHDA and CDR2 SQIVND come from the germline V gene (reference sequence). The CDR3 sequence is 15 residues long. Written as DNA, the CDR3 is TGTGCCAGTAGTCCAAGGACAGGGCCTTCCTACGAGCAGTACTTC. This encodes CASSPRTGPSYEQYF.

J is TRBJ2-1 and V is TRBV7-2; 9 nucleotides match TRBD2. Germline-derived CDR1 and CDR2 are SGHTA and FQGNSA. There are 16 residues in the CDR3. V gave up 1 base and J gave up 6 bases; unmatched junction bases: 7. The CDR3 loop is CASSLGSLAGINEQFF. The CDR3 coding sequence is TGTGCCAGCAGCTTAGGGTCCCTAGCGGGGATCAATGAGCAGTTCTTC. Filled out from reference TRBV7-2 and TRBJ2-1, the complete variable domain reads GAGVSQSPSNKVTEKGKDVELRCDPISGHTALYWYRQSLGQGLEFLIYFQGNSAPDKSGLPSDRFSAERTGGSVSTLTIQRTQQEDSAVYLCASSLGSLAGINEQFFGPGTRLTVL.

This clone came up many times. V gene TRBV4-3 combines with J gene TRBJ2-6; 11 bases fit TRBD1. The CDR3 is 21 residues long. V was clipped by 0 bases and J by 3 bases; unmatched bases: 13. Looked up from germline, CDR1 is LGHNA and CDR2 is YSLEER. Here the CDR3 DNA reads TGCGCCAGCAGCCAAGATCTTCCCCGGGACAGGGGGTCGAGTGGGGCCAACGTCCTGACTTTC. It is translated as CASSQDLPRDRGSSGANVLTF.